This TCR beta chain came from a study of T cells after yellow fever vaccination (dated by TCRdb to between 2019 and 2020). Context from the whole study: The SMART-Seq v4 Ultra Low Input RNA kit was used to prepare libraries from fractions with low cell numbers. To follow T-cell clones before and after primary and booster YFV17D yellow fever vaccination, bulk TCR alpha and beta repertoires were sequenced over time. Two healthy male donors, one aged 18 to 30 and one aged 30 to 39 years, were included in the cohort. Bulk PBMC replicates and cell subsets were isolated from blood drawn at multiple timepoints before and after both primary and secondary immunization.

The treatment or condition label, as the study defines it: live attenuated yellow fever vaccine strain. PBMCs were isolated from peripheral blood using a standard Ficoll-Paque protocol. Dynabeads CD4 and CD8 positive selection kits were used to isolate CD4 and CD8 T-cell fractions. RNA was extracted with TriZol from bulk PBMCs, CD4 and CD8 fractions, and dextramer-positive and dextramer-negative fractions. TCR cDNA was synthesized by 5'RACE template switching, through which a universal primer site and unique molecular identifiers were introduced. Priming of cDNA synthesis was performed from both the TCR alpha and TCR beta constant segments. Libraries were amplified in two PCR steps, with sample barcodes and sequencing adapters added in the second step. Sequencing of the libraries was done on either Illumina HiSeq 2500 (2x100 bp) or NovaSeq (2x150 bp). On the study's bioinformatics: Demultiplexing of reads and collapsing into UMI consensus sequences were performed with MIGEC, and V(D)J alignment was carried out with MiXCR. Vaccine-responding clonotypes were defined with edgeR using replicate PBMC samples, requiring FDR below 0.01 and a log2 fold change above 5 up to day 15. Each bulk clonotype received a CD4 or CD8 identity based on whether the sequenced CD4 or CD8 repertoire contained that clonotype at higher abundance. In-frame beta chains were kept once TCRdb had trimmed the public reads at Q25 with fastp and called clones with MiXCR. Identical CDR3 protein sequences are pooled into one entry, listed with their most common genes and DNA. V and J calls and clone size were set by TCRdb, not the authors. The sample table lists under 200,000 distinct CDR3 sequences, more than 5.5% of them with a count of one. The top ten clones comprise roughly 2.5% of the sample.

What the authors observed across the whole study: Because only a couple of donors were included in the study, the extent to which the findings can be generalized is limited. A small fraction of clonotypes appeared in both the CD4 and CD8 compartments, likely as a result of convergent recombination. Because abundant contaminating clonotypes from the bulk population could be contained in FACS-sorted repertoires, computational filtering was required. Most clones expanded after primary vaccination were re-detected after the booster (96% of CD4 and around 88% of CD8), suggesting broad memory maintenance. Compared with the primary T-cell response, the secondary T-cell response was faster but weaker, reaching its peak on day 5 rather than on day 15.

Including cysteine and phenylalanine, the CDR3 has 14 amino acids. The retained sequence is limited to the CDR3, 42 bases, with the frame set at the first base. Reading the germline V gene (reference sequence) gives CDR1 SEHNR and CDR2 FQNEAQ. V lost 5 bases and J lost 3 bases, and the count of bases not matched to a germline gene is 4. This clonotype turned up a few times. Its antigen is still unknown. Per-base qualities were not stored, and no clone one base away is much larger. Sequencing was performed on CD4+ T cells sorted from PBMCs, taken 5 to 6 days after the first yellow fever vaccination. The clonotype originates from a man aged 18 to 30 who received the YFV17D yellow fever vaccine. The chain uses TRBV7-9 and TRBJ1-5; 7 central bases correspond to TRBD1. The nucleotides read TGTGCCAGCAGCCCCGGGACAGCCAATCAGCCCCAGCATTTT. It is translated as CASSPGTANQPQHF.